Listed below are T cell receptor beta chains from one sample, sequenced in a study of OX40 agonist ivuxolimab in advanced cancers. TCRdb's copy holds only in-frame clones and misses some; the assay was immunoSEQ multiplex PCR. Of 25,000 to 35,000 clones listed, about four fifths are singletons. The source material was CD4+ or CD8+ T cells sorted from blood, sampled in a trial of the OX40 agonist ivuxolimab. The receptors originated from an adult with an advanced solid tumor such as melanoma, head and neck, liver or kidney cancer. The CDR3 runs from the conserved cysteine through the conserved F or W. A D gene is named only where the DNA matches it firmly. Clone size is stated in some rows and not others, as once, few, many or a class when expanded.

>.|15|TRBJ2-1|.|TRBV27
TGTGCCAGCAGTTTATCCCCGAGCGGAGCCAATGAGCAGTTCTTC
CASSLSPSGANEQFF
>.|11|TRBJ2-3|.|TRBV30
TGTGCCTGGACCGATACAGATACGCAGTATTTT
CAWTDTDTQYF
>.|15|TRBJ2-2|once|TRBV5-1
TGCGCCAGCAGCTTGGCCAGGGTGAACACCGGGGAGCTGTTTTTT
CASSLARVNTGELFF
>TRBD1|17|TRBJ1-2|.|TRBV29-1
TGCAGCGTCTACTTCTCTGGTCGGGACAGGGGGTTCGATGGCTACACCTTC
CSVYFSGRDRGFDGYTF
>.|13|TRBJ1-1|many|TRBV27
TGTGCCAGCAGTTTCGCGGAAAACACTGAAGCTTTCTTT
CASSFAENTEAFF
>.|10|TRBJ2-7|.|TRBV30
TGTGCCTGGAGTCATTCCGAGCAGTACTTC
CAWSHSEQYF
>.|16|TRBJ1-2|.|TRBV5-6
TGTGCCAGCAGCTTGGATCGACGGACACCTAACTATGGCTACACCTTC
CASSLDRRTPNYGYTF
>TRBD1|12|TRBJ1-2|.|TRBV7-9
TGTGCCACCGAAACAGGGGACTATGGCTACACCTTC
CATETGDYGYTF
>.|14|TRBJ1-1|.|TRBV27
TGTGCCAGCAGTTTAGGCGGACCGAACACTGAAGCTTTCTTT
CASSLGGPNTEAFF
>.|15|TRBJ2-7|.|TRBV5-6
TGTGCCAGCAGCTTATCCGGGACATTCTCCTACGAGCAGTACTTC
CASSLSGTFSYEQYF
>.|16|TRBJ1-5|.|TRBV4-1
TGCGCCAGCAGCCAAGATCGGGGAGTTAGCAATCAGCCCCAGCATTTT
CASSQDRGVSNQPQHF
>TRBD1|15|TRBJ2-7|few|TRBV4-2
TGTGCCAGCAGCCAAACCGGGACAGGTCCTTACGAGCAGTACTTC
CASSQTGTGPYEQYF